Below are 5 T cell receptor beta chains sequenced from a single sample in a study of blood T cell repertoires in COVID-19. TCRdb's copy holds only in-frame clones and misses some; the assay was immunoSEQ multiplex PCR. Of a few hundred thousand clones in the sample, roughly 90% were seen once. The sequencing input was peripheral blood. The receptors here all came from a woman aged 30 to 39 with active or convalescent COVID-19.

As DNA, the CDR3 is TGTGCCTGGAGTGAGTGGGCAGGTCAAGAGACCCAGTACTTC. Translating gives CAWSEWAGQETQYF. The chain couples TRBV30 to TRBJ2-5; no firm D call. Germline-derived CDR1 and CDR2 are GTSNPN and SVGIG (reference sequence). V was trimmed by 1 base and J by 2 bases, leaving 11 bases between them. The CDR3 runs 14 residues.

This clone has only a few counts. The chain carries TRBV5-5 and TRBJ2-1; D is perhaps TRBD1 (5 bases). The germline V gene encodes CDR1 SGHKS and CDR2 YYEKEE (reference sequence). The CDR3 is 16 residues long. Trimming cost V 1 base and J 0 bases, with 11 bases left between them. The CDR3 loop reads CASSLRGDTSYNEQFF. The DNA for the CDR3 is TGTGCCAGCAGCTTGAGGGGCGACACCTCCTACAATGAGCAGTTCTTC.

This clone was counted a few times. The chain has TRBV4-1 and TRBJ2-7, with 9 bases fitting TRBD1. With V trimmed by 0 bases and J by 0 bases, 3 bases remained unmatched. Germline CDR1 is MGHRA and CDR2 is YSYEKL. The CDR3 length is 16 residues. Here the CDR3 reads CASSQDETGGSYEQYF. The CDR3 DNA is TGCGCCAGCAGCCAAGATGAGACAGGGGGCTCCTACGAGCAGTACTTC.

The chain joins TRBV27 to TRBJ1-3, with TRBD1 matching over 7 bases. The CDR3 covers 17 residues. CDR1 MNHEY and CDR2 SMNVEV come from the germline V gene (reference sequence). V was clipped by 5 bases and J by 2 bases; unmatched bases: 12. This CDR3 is CASSPPTGQWTGNTIYF. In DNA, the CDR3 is TGTGCCAGCAGTCCCCCGACGGGACAGTGGACTGGAAACACCATATATTTT.

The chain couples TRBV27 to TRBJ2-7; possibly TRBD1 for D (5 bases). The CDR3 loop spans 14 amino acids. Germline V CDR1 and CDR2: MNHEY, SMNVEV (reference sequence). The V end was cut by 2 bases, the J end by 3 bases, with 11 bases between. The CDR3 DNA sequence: TGTGCCAGCAGTTTAAACAGGAACATCTACGAGCAGTACTTC. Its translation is CASSLNRNIYEQYF.